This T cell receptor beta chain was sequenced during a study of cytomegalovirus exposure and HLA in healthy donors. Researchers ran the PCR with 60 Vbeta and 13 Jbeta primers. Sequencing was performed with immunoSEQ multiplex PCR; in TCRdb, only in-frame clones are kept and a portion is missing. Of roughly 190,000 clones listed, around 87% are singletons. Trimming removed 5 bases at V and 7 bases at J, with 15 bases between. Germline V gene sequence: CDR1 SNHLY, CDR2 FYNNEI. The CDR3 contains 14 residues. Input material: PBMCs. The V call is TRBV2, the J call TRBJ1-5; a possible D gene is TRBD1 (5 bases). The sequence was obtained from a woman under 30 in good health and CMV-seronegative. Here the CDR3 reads CASSPDSLMQPQHF. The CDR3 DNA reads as TGTGCCAGCAGTCCTGACAGCCTCATGCAGCCCCAGCATTTT.